The TCR beta chain described here comes from a study of blood T cells in healthy people across ages. At the level of the study: Capture by template switching was about one barcoded beta molecule per two T cells.

In terms of origin and age, donors were healthy Caucasian individuals from Russia aged about 6 to 90. For the second PCR, which ran for about 6 to 11 cycles, a sample-barcoded 5' primer and a J-beta primer mix were used. TCRdb called the 5' RACE reads again in MiXCR, with one record for every CDR3 protein. Of fewer than 1.5 million distinct CDR3 sequences listed, around 39% are singletons. A remark on this clonotype: Its antigen is as yet unknown. The junction and the germline gene differ at one end; a read error may be behind it.

This CDR3 is 15 amino acids long. In germline, CDR1 is ENHRY, CDR2 SYGVKD. The study's findings and limits: Strong correlation linked observed beta diversity and percent naive T cells. Measured against age, TCR beta diversity per million T cells decreased in a roughly linear manner.

The material sequenced was blood. The source of this sequence is a woman between 18 and 29 years old in good health. V gene TRBV10-3 combines with J gene TRBJ1-2; the D gene is possibly TRBD1 (6 bases). CDR3 DNA sequence: TGTGCCGTCAGTGAGTCTGGGGGGCGCGACTATGGCTACACCTTC. It codes for CAVSESGGRDYGYTF.